These T cell receptor beta chains were read from a single sample in a study of control samples from healthy donors and cancer patients. Generated by immunoSEQ multiplex PCR, the TCRdb table keeps only in-frame clones and is missing some. This sample has around 110,000 clones; around 87% occur once, and the top ten carry 1% to 1.4%. What was sequenced was PBMCs. The receptor set was obtained from a woman in her 50s with colorectal cancer. The CDR3 runs from the conserved cysteine through the conserved F or W. A D gene is named only where the DNA matches it firmly. Only some rows state a clone size, as once, few, many or a class for expanded clones.

>TRBJ2-7|NA|TRBV18|TRBD1
TGTGCCAGCTCACCATCCCTGGGACAGGGAAGATACGAGCAGTACTTC
CASSPSLGQGRYEQYF
>TRBJ1-3|once|TRBV19|NA
TGTGCCAGTAGGAGGGACGGTGGAAACACCATATATTTT
CASRRDGGNTIYF
>TRBJ2-7|NA|TRBV9|TRBD1
TGTGCCAGCAGCCCCCACACGGGACAGGGGATCAACGAGCAGTACTTC
CASSPHTGQGINEQYF
>TRBJ2-3|NA|TRBV27|NA
TGTGCCAGCAGTTTATACCTCGGGAGAAACACAGATACGCAGTATTTT
CASSLYLGRNTDTQYF
>TRBJ2-7|NA|TRBV11-2|NA
TGTGCCAGCAGCAAAAAATCGGGCCTAGAGTCCTACGAGCAGTACTTC
CASSKKSGLESYEQYF
>TRBJ2-7|NA|TRBV30|TRBD2
TGTGCCTGGACTTCTATCCGGGGGGGGAGGACCTACGAGCAGTACTTC
CAWTSIRGGRTYEQYF
>TRBJ2-5|NA|TRBV6-2/TRBV6-3|TRBD1
TGTGCCAGCAGTTCCCGACAGGGGGCGAGGGAGACCCAGTACTTC
CASSSRQGARETQYF
>TRBJ1-2|NA|TRBV27|NA
TGTGCCAGCAGTCTAACGACAGGCGTGAACTATGGCTACACCTTC
CASSLTTGVNYGYTF
>TRBJ1-2|NA|TRBV2|NA
TGTGCCAGCAGTGAAGTACAAAGTAATGGCTACACCTTC
CASSEVQSNGYTF
>TRBJ2-7|NA|TRBV10-3|TRBD2
TGTGCCACCAGACTAGCGCCTACCTACGAGCAGTACTTC
CATRLAPTYEQYF
>TRBJ1-6|NA|TRBV25-1|NA
TGTGCCAGCAGTGATGTTGGGGGAGGATCACCCCTCCACTTT
CASSDVGGGSPLHF
>TRBJ2-1|NA|TRBV6-5|TRBD2
TGTGCCAGCAATGCGGGGGGCTACAATGAGCAGTTCTTC
CASNAGGYNEQFF
>TRBJ2-3|NA|TRBV3-1/TRBV3-2|NA
TGTGCCAGCAGCCAAGTGGAAACGTCAGATACGCAGTATTTT
CASSQVETSDTQYF
>TRBJ1-4|NA|TRBV25-1|NA
TGTGCCAGCAGGGAGGCAGGGAATGAAAAACTGTTTTTT
CASREAGNEKLFF
>TRBJ1-4|few|TRBV7-9|TRBD1
TGTGCCAGCACCCTTCCGGACAGGGGAGGGAATGAAAAACTGTTTTTT
CASTLPDRGGNEKLFF
>TRBJ1-1|NA|TRBV19|NA
TGTGCCAGTAGTGGCACTGAAGCTTTCTTT
CASSGTEAFF